A selection of T cell receptor beta chains follows, all from one sample in a study of cytomegalovirus exposure and HLA in healthy donors. Sequencing used immunoSEQ multiplex PCR; TCRdb keeps in-frame clones, though not all of them. The sample shows roughly 200,000 clones, roughly 79% of them seen only once. The sequenced sample was PBMCs. The receptors here all came from a male donor in good health and CMV-seronegative. Both conserved end residues are part of each CDR3. A D gene is named only where the DNA matches it firmly. Only part of the rows carry a size: once, few, many, or a class if the clone is expanded.

size | J | D | V | DNA | CDR3
. | TRBJ1-5 | . | TRBV11-2 | TGTGCCAGCAGCGCGTCAGGGTCACATCAGCCCCAGCATTTT | CASSASGSHQPQHF
. | TRBJ1-2 | . | TRBV2 | TGTGCCAGCGAGGGAATAGGCTACACCTTC | CASEGIGYTF
. | TRBJ1-5 | . | TRBV19 | TGTGCCAGTAGTCGCCCCAGGGCGGGGGATAGCAATCAGCCCCAGCATTTT | CASSRPRAGDSNQPQHF
. | TRBJ2-3 | TRBD1 | TRBV29-1 | TGCAGCGTTGGGGGGACAGGGGGTAGCACAGATACGCAGTATTTT | CSVGGTGGSTDTQYF
. | TRBJ1-5 | . | TRBV4-3 | TGCGCCAGCAGCCCGGGAAAGGGCAATCAGCCCCAGCATTTT | CASSPGKGNQPQHF
. | TRBJ2-7 | . | TRBV7-3 | TGTGCCAGCAGCTTGGGCGCCGGGGGCGAGCAGTACTTC | CASSLGAGGEQYF
. | TRBJ2-7 | TRBD2 | TRBV6-1 | TGTGCCAGCAGTGGGACTAGCGGGTGGCCCTACGAGCAGTACTTC | CASSGTSGWPYEQYF
. | TRBJ1-4 | . | TRBV6-5 | TGTGCCAGCAGCAAGACATCCAGGGAAAAACTGTTTTTT | CASSKTSREKLFF
. | TRBJ1-3 | . | TRBV2 | TGTGCCAGCAGTGATGGGGGCCCGAGCTCTGGAAACACCATATATTTT | CASSDGGPSSGNTIYF
. | TRBJ1-5 | . | TRBV19 | TGTGCCAGTAGTATAGGTGGCGGAAGCAATCAGCCCCAGCATTTT | CASSIGGGSNQPQHF
. | TRBJ2-7 | . | TRBV7-2 | TGTGCCAGCAGCTTAGAGTTGGGGGCCTCCTACGAGCAGTACTTC | CASSLELGASYEQYF
. | TRBJ1-1 | . | TRBV10-1 | TGCGCCAGCAGTGAGAGCCTGAACACTGAAGCTTTCTTT | CASSESLNTEAFF
. | TRBJ2-7 | . | TRBV7-9 | TGTGCCAGCAGCTTAGGGCTTCTAGGTGTCTACGAGCAGTACTTC | CASSLGLLGVYEQYF
. | TRBJ1-4 | TRBD1 | TRBV7-9 | TGTGCCAGCAGCGCAGGACAGGCTACTAATGAAAAACTGTTTTTT | CASSAGQATNEKLFF
. | TRBJ1-1 | TRBD1 | TRBV25-1 | TGTGCCAGCCAGGGGGGAACCACTGAAGCTTTCTTT | CASQGGTTEAFF
. | TRBJ2-1 | TRBD2 | TRBV29-1 | TGCAACATAGCGGGTGGACCCCGGGTGGAGTACAATGAGCAGTTCTTC | CNIAGGPRVEYNEQFF
. | TRBJ2-7 | TRBD1 | TRBV28 | TGTGCCAGCAGTTTTAGGGTGGGGACAGGGGGCGACGAGCAGTACTTC | CASSFRVGTGGDEQYF
. | TRBJ1-1 | TRBD1 | TRBV28 | TGTGCCAGCAGCAACAGGGGGGACACTGAAGCTTTCTTT | CASSNRGDTEAFF
. | TRBJ1-2 | . | TRBV11-2 | TGTGCCAGCAGCTTAGCGGAGGGACCAAACTATGGCTACACCTTC | CASSLAEGPNYGYTF
. | TRBJ2-5 | TRBD2 | TRBV15 | TGTGCCGCCGTGGGAACAAGCGGGGGGCGTGAGACCCAGTACTTC | CAAVGTSGGRETQYF
few | TRBJ2-5 | TRBD2 | TRBV28 | TGTGCCAGCAGTCCGGGGGTAGCGGGGGGGGGACAAGAGACCCAGTACTTC | CASSPGVAGGGQETQYF
. | TRBJ1-3 | . | TRBV5-1 | TGCGCCAGCAGCCGCGCAGGGGACTCTGGAAACACCATATATTTT | CASSRAGDSGNTIYF
. | TRBJ1-4 | TRBD1 | TRBV30 | TGTGCCTGGGAACCGGGACAGGGCACTGAAAAACTGTTTTTT | CAWEPGQGTEKLFF
few | TRBJ1-1 | . | TRBV5-4 | TGTGCCAGCAGCTTGGGGCAGGCTAACACTGAAGCTTTCTTT | CASSLGQANTEAFF
. | TRBJ1-2 | . | TRBV28 | . | CASSFGYGTRIHTF
few | TRBJ1-4 | TRBD1 | TRBV29-1 | TGCAGCGGGGGACAGGGCATGGGAAAACTGTTTTTT | CSGGQGMGKLFF
. | TRBJ1-1 | . | TRBV30 | TGTGCCTGGAGTGTCCAGGGAGGCGCTCTGCTTGGAGCTTTCTTT | CAWSVQGGALLGAFF
. | TRBJ1-4 | . | TRBV15 | TGTGCCACCAGCAGGGGGGCGGCAGAAAAACTGTTTTTT | CATSRGAAEKLFF
. | TRBJ2-4 | . | TRBV30 | TGTGCCTGGAGCGAACCCACCCCAACAGGGGCCAAAAACATTCAGTACTTC | CAWSEPTPTGAKNIQYF
. | TRBJ1-1 | TRBD1 | TRBV4-1 | TGCGCCAGCAGCCTCCGGACAGGGGAAGCTTTCTTT | CASSLRTGEAFF
. | TRBJ1-5 | . | TRBV18 | TGTGCCAGCTCACCAAACGGGGGGAACAATCAGCCCCAGCATTTT | CASSPNGGNNQPQHF
. | TRBJ1-2 | TRBD1 | TRBV6-1 | TGTGCCAGCAGTGTGGGGGGACAGTCCTATGGCTACACCTTC | CASSVGGQSYGYTF
. | TRBJ1-3 | . | TRBV18 | TGTGCCAGCTCCCGGCTAGGTGGTGCTGGAAACACCATATATTTT | CASSRLGGAGNTIYF
. | TRBJ1-2 | . | TRBV28 | TGTGCCAGCAGTTTAAAGAGGACAGACTATGGCTACACCTTC | CASSLKRTDYGYTF
. | TRBJ1-1 | . | TRBV19 | TGTGCCAGTAGTATCAGGGGAGGGACTGAAGCTTTCTTT | CASSIRGGTEAFF
. | TRBJ1-5 | . | TRBV27 | TGTGCCAGCAGTTTAATTTGGGGAGGCCATAGCAATCAGCCCCAGCATTTT | CASSLIWGGHSNQPQHF
. | TRBJ2-7 | . | TRBV5-4 | TGTGCCAGCAGCTTGGCTCGGTATGGTAGATTCGAGCAGTACTTC | CASSLARYGRFEQYF
. | TRBJ2-2 | TRBD2 | TRBV7-3 | TGTGCCAGCAGCTTAAGTAGCGGGAGGGCCCACGGGGAGCTGTTTTTT | CASSLSSGRAHGELFF
few | TRBJ2-7 | . | TRBV6-1 | TGTGCCAGCAGTGAGAGATTGGCCTACGAGCAGTACTTC | CASSERLAYEQYF
. | TRBJ2-1 | TRBD2 | TRBV4-3 | TGCGCCAGCTCACCTGCGAGGGGGACTAGCTCCTACAATGAGCAGTTCTTC | CASSPARGTSSYNEQFF
. | TRBJ2-1 | TRBD2 | TRBV7-3 | TGTGCCAGCAGACTCGGGACTAACTCCTACAATGAGCAGTTCTTC | CASRLGTNSYNEQFF
. | TRBJ2-1 | TRBD2 | TRBV5-4 | TGTGCCAGCAGCCAAAGCGGGAGAACCTACAATGAGCAGTTCTTC | CASSQSGRTYNEQFF
. | TRBJ2-7 | TRBD1 | TRBV30 | TGTGCCTGGAGGGAAACGGGACAGGGGACCTACGAGCAGTACTTC | CAWRETGQGTYEQYF
. | TRBJ2-1 | TRBD2 | TRBV4-1 | TGCGCCAGCAGCCAACTATCAGCGGGAGGGCCCATCAATGAGCAGTTCTTC | CASSQLSAGGPINEQFF
. | TRBJ1-1 | TRBD1 | TRBV4-1 | TGTGCCAGCAGTCAGGGGGACACTGAAGCTTTCTTT | CASSQGDTEAFF
. | TRBJ2-1 | . | TRBV4-2 | TGTGCCAGCAGCCAACAGTCCGAGCAGTTCTTC | CASSQQSEQFF
. | TRBJ2-7 | TRBD2 | TRBV5-4 | TGTGCCAGCAGCGGGGGGAGGGACGGTAGGGCCTACGAGCAGTACTTC | CASSGGRDGRAYEQYF
. | TRBJ1-1 | . | TRBV6-6 | TGTGCCAGCAGTTACATATCCGGGGTGAGGACTGAAGCTTTCTTT | CASSYISGVRTEAFF
. | TRBJ2-7 | TRBD2 | TRBV7-2 | TGTGCCAGCAGCCTAGGTACAGGACTAGGTTACGAGCAGTACTTC | CASSLGTGLGYEQYF
. | TRBJ2-1 | TRBD1 | TRBV7-6 | TGTGCCAGCAGCTTGGGACAGTACAATGAGCAGTTCTTC | CASSLGQYNEQFF
. | TRBJ2-1 | TRBD2 | TRBV18 | TGTGCCAGCTCACCTGGGGCGGGAGGGCCTTATGAGCAGTTCTTC | CASSPGAGGPYEQFF
few | TRBJ2-1 | TRBD2 | TRBV11-3 | TGTGCCAGCAGCGTCCGGGGGGGGCCCTACAATGAGCAGTTCTTC | CASSVRGGPYNEQFF
. | TRBJ2-4 | TRBD2 | TRBV4-2 | TGTGCCAGCAGCCCCGAGACTAGCGGGAGGGGTGACATTCAGTACTTC | CASSPETSGRGDIQYF
once | TRBJ2-7 | TRBD1 | TRBV9 | TGTGCCAGCAGCGGGGGACAGGGGGGGTACGAGCAGTACTTC | CASSGGQGGYEQYF